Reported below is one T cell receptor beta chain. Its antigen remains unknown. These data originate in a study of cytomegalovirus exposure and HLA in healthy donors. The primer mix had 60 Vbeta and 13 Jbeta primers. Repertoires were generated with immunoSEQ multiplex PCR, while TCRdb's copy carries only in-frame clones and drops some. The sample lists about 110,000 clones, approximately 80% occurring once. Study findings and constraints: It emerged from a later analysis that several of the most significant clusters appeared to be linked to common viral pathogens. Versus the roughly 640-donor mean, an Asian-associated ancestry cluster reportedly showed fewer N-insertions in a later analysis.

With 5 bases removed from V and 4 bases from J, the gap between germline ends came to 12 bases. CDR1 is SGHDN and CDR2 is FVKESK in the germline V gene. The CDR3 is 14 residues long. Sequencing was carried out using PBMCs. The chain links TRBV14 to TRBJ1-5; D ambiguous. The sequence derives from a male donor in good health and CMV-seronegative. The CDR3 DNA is TGTGCCAGCAGCGCGGGGAAAGGGAATCAGCCCCAGCATTTT. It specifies CASSAGKGNQPQHF.